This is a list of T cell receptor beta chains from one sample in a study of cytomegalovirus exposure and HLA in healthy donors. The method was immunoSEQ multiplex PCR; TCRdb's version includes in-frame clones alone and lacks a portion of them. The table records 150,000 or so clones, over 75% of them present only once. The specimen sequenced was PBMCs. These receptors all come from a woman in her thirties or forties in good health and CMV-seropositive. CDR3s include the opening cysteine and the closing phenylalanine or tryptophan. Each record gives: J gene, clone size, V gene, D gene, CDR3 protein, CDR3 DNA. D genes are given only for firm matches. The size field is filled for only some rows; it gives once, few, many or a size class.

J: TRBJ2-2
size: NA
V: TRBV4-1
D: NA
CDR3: CASSQDSSYFTGELFF
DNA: TGCGCCAGCAGCCAAGATAGTTCTTACTTTACCGGGGAGCTGTTTTTT

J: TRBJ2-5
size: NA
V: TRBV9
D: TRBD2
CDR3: CASSAPGLARETQYF
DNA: TGTGCCAGCAGCGCACCGGGACTAGCGCGAGAGACCCAGTACTTC

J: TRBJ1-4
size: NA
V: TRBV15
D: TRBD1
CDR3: CATRNRGINEKLFF
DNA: TGTGCCACCAGGAACAGGGGAATTAATGAAAAACTGTTTTTT

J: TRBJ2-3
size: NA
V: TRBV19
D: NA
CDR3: CASSMTRDTQYF
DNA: TGTGCCAGTAGTATGACTAGAGATACGCAGTATTTT

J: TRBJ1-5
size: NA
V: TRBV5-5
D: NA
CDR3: CASSFRGNQPQHF
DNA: TGTGCCAGCAGCTTCAGGGGCAATCAGCCCCAGCATTTT

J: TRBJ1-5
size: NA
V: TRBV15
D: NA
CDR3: CATSSMDGGHNQPQHF
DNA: TGTGCCACCAGCAGTATGGACGGGGGGCACAATCAGCCCCAGCATTTT

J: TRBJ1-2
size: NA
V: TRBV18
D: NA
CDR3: CASSPPGGEGYTF
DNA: TGTGCCAGCTCACCACCGGGGGGTGAAGGCTACACCTTC

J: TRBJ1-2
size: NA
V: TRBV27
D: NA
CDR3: CASHPDRNYGYTF
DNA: TGTGCCAGCCACCCGGACAGAAACTATGGCTACACCTTC

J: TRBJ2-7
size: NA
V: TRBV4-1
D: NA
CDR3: CASSQDRSPGYEQYF
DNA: TGCGCCAGCAGCCAAGATAGGAGCCCTGGCTACGAGCAGTACTTC

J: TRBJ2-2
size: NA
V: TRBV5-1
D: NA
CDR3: CASSFEALGPGELFF
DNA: TGCGCCAGCAGCTTCGAGGCACTAGGTCCCGGGGAGCTGTTTTTT

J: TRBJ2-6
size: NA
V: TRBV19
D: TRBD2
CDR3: CASSQGLAGAGANVLTF
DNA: TGTGCCAGTAGTCAGGGACTAGCGGGAGCGGGGGCCAACGTCCTGACTTTC

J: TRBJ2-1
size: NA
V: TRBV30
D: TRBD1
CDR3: CAWSVLGQGYNEQFF
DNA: TGTGCCTGGAGTGTACTAGGACAGGGTTACAATGAGCAGTTCTTC

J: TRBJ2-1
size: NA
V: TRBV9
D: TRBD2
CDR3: CASSVTSGYNEQFF
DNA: TGTGCCAGCAGCGTGACTAGCGGCTACAATGAGCAGTTCTTC

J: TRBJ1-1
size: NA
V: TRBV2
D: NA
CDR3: CASTYDRNTEAFF
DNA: TGTGCCAGCACTTATGACAGGAACACTGAAGCTTTCTTT

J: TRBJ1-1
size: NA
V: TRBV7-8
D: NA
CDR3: CASNVLGDTEAFF
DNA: TGTGCCAGCAATGTATTAGGGGACACTGAAGCTTTCTTT

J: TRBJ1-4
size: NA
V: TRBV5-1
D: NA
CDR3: CASSPGTSNEKLFF
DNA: TGCGCCAGCAGCCCCGGGACAAGTAATGAAAAACTGTTTTTT

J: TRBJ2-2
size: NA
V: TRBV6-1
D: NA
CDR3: CASSGATYVGELFF
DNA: TGTGCCAGCAGTGGGGCTACTTATGTCGGGGAGCTGTTTTTT

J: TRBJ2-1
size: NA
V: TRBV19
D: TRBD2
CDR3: CASSIGLAGDNEQFF
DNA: TGTGCCAGTAGTATCGGACTAGCGGGAGACAATGAGCAGTTCTTC

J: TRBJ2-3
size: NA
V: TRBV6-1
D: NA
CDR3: CASSPTGTPQYF
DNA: TGTGCCAGCAGCCCTACAGGTACCCCGCAGTATTTT

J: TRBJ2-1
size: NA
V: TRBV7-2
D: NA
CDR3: CASSQSRVSYNEQFF
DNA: TGTGCCAGCAGCCAAAGCAGGGTCTCGTACAATGAGCAGTTCTTC

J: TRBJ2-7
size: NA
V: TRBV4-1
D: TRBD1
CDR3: CASSQGDRGYEQYF
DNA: TGCGCCAGCAGCCAAGGGGACAGGGGCTACGAGCAGTACTTC

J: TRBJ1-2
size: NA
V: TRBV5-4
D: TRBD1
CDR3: CASSFLDRNYGYTF
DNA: TGTGCCAGCAGCTTCCTGGACAGGAACTATGGCTACACCTTC

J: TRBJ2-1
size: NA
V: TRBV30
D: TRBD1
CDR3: CAWSDTGGYEQFF
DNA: TGTGCCTGGAGTGATACAGGGGGTTATGAGCAGTTCTTC

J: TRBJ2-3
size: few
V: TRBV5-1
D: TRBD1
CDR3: CASSGGTGGRDTQYF
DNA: TGCGCCAGCAGCGGAGGGACAGGGGGCAGAGATACGCAGTATTTT

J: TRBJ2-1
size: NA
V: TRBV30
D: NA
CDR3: CAWSGGVNNEQFF
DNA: TGTGCCTGGAGCGGCGGGGTTAACAATGAGCAGTTCTTC

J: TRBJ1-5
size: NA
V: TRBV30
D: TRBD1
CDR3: CAWSGTGNQPQHF
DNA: TGTGCCTGGAGTGGGACAGGGAACCAGCCCCAGCATTTT

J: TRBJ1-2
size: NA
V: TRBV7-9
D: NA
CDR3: CASSPMDYGYTF
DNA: TGTGCCAGCAGCCCTATGGACTATGGCTACACCTTC

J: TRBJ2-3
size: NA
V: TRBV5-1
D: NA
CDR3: CASSPGTTTDTQYF
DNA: TGCGCCAGCAGCCCTGGGACAACGACAGATACGCAGTATTTT

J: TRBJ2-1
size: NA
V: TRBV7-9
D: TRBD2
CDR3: CASSPAGGRNEQFF
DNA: TGTGCCAGCAGCCCCGCGGGAGGTAGGAATGAGCAGTTCTTC

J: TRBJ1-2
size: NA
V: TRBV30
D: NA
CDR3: CAWSVPSAGYTF
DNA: TGTGCCTGGAGTGTCCCTAGTGCGGGCTACACCTTC

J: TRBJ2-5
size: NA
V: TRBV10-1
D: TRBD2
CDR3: CASSSSGQETQYF
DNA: TGCGCCAGCAGTTCTAGCGGGCAAGAGACCCAGTACTTC

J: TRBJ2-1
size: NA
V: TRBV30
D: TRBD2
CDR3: CAWIPAGGPNGNEQFF
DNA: TGTGCCTGGATACCAGCGGGAGGGCCTAATGGCAATGAGCAGTTCTTC

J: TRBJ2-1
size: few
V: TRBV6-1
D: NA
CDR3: CASSAGVSYNEQFF
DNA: TGTGCCAGCAGTGCTGGAGTCTCCTACAATGAGCAGTTCTTC

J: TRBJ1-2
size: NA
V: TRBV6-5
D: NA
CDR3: CASSYQANANYGYTF
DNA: TGTGCCAGCAGTTACCAAGCAAACGCTAACTATGGCTACACCTTC

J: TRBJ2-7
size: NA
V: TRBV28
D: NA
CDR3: CASSDPQREQYF
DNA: TGTGCCAGCAGTGACCCTCAGCGCGAGCAGTACTTC

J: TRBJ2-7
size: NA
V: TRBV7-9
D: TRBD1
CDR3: CASSEQGALVEQYF
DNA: TGTGCCAGCAGCGAACAGGGGGCGTTGGTCGAGCAGTACTTC

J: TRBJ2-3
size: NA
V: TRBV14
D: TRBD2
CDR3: CASSPWREGRDTQYF
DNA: TGTGCCAGCAGCCCTTGGCGGGAGGGCCGGGATACGCAGTATTTT

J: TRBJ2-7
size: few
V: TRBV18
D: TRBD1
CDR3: CASSPPSRQGGEQYF
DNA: TGTGCCAGCTCACCCCCCTCTAGACAGGGGGGCGAGCAGTACTTC

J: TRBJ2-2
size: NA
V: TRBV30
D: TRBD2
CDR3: CAWRRLAGGRTGELFF
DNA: TGTGCCTGGAGGCGACTAGCGGGAGGTCGCACCGGGGAGCTGTTTTTT

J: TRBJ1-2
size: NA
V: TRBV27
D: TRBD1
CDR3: CASSVGTASIYGYTF
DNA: TGTGCCAGCAGTGTTGGGACAGCCTCGATCTATGGCTACACCTTC

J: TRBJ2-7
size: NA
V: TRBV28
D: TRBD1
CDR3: CASSPRDRRRSEQYF
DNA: TGTGCCAGCTCTCCTAGGGACAGGAGGAGGTCCGAGCAGTACTTC

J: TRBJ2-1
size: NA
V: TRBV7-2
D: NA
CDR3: CASSPNRQAGNEQFF
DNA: TGTGCCAGCAGCCCCAATAGACAGGCTGGGAATGAGCAGTTCTTC

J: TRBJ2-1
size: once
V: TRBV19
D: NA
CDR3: CASSIVADTYNEQFF
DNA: TGTGCCAGTAGTATAGTTGCGGATACCTACAATGAGCAGTTCTTC